A selection of T cell receptor beta chains follows, all from one sample in a study of cytomegalovirus exposure and HLA in healthy donors. Clones were sequenced by immunoSEQ multiplex PCR, and TCRdb holds only the in-frame ones, with some missing. The table shows 150,000 to 200,000 clones, with about 80% occurring only once. Input material: PBMCs. Source of these receptors: a man in his thirties or forties in good health and CMV-seronegative. CDR3s include the opening cysteine and the closing phenylalanine or tryptophan. The order of the fields is CDR3 protein, CDR3 DNA, J gene, V gene, D gene, CDR3 length, clone size. D genes are given only for firm matches. A row's size may be missing; if present it is once, few, many or a size class.

CASSLREVSYNEQFF,TGTGCCAGCAGTCTTCGGGAGGTCTCCTACAATGAGCAGTTCTTC,TRBJ2-1,TRBV7-8,TRBD2,15,-
CASSDPGVPLHF,TGTGCCAGCAGTGATCCGGGAGTGCCCCTCCACTTT,TRBJ1-6,TRBV6-1,-,12,-
CASRSDTGVPNEKLFF,TGTGCCAGCCGTTCGGACACAGGGGTTCCTAATGAAAAACTGTTTTTT,TRBJ1-4,TRBV4-2,TRBD1,16,-
CASSPDNSNTEAFF,TGTGCCAGCAGCCCGGACAATTCGAACACTGAAGCTTTCTTT,TRBJ1-1,TRBV7-9,-,14,-
CASSSILVQWRGGNQPQHF,TGTGCCAGCAGCTCCATTTTGGTCCAGTGGCGGGGGGGCAATCAGCCCCAGCATTTT,TRBJ1-5,TRBV5-4,-,19,-
CASSPGRGARTEAFF,TGTGCCAGCAGCCCAGGCCGGGGGGCTCGCACTGAAGCTTTCTTT,TRBJ1-1,TRBV14,-,15,few
CASSEGGQFLSGANVLTF,TGTGCCAGCAGTGAGGGTGGACAGTTTCTCTCTGGGGCCAACGTCCTGACTTTC,TRBJ2-6,TRBV6-1,-,18,-
CASSQYFNEQFF,TGCGCCAGCAGCCAATATTTCAATGAGCAGTTCTTC,TRBJ2-1,TRBV4-1,-,12,-
CASGPSGTAYEQYF,TGTGCCAGCGGACCCTCCGGGACAGCCTACGAGCAGTACTTC,TRBJ2-7,TRBV9,TRBD1,14,-
CASSPGQGAFLNTEAFF,TGTGCCAGCTCACCTGGGCAGGGGGCGTTTTTGAACACTGAAGCTTTCTTT,TRBJ1-1,TRBV18,TRBD1,17,-
CAGTRSRTDTQYF,TGTGCCGGCACGCGGAGTCGGACAGATACGCAGTATTTT,TRBJ2-3,TRBV6-1,-,13,-
CASSSGGTDTQYF,TGTGCCAGCAGTTCAGGGGGCACAGATACGCAGTATTTT,TRBJ2-3,TRBV11-1,-,13,-
CASRRDSPNTGELFF,TGTGCCAGTAGGAGGGACAGCCCGAACACCGGGGAGCTGTTTTTT,TRBJ2-2,TRBV19,TRBD1,15,-
CASSQAVAQEPQHF,TGCGCCAGCAGCCAAGCTGTTGCCCAGGAACCCCAGCATTTT,TRBJ1-5,TRBV4-3,-,14,few
CASSLMHRETQYF,TGTGCCAGCAGCTTGATGCACCGGGAGACCCAGTACTTC,TRBJ2-5,TRBV7-3,-,13,-
CASCTGPSYNEQFF,TGTGCCAGCTGTACAGGGCCGTCCTACAATGAGCAGTTCTTC,TRBJ2-1,TRBV11-2,-,14,-
CAWTSKRYNEQFF,TGTGCCTGGACTAGCAAGCGCTACAATGAGCAGTTCTTC,TRBJ2-1,TRBV30,-,13,-
CASRPDTYYNSPLHF,TGTGCCAGCAGGCCCGACACCTACTATAATTCACCCCTCCACTTT,TRBJ1-6,TRBV6-6,-,15,-
CASSKARAADTQYF,TGTGCCAGCAGCAAAGCCAGGGCCGCAGATACGCAGTATTTT,TRBJ2-3,TRBV7-2,-,14,-
CASSPGLVNTDTQYF,TGCGCCAGCAGCCCGGGACTAGTGAACACAGATACGCAGTATTTT,TRBJ2-3,TRBV5-1,TRBD2,15,-
CAWADRGNQPQHF,TGTGCCTGGGCCGACAGGGGCAATCAGCCCCAGCATTTT,TRBJ1-5,TRBV30,TRBD1,13,-
CASSSPGAHTQYF,TGTGCCAGCAGCTCCCCAGGGGCGCATACGCAGTATTTT,TRBJ2-3,TRBV7-3,-,13,once
CAISGASSEQYF,TGTGCCATCTCGGGAGCCTCCAGCGAGCAGTACTTC,TRBJ2-7,TRBV28,-,12,-
CASSSTGAEAFF,TGCGCCAGCTCTTCGACGGGGGCTGAAGCTTTCTTT,TRBJ1-1,TRBV4-1,-,12,-
CASSYSGLSTDTQYF,TGTGCCAGCAGTTACTCGGGACTCAGCACAGATACGCAGTATTTT,TRBJ2-3,TRBV6-5,-,15,-
CASSQNSGTQHF,TGTGCCAGCAGCCAGAATTCGGGGACCCAGCATTTT,TRBJ1-5,TRBV5-6,-,12,-
CASSYTGAPHEQYF,TGTGCCAGCAGTTACACAGGGGCCCCACACGAGCAGTACTTC,TRBJ2-7,TRBV6-5,TRBD1,14,-
CASSGPWFEGEETQYF,TGCGCCAGCAGCGGACCCTGGTTTGAGGGGGAAGAGACCCAGTACTTC,TRBJ2-5,TRBV4-1,-,16,-